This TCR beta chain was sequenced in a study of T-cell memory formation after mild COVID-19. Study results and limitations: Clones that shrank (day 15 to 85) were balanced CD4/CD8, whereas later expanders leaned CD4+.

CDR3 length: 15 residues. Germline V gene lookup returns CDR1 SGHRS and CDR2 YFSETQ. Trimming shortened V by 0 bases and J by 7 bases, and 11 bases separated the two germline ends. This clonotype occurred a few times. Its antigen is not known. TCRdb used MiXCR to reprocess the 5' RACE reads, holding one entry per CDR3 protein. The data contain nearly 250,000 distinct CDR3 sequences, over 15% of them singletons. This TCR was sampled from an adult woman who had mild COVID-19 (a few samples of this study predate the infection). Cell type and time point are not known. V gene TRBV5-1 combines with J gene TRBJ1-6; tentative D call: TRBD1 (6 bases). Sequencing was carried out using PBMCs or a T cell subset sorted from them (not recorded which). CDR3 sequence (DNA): TGCGCCAGCAGCTTGGATGGACAGCCAAATTCACCCCTCCACTTT. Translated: CASSLDGQPNSPLHF.